This T cell receptor beta chain was profiled in a study of Tregs in tolerant kidney transplant recipients. Study-level points and caveats: The most relevant donor-specific Treg TCRbeta repertoire apparently came from expansion with activated donor B cells. Changing PCR primers prevented nucleotide comparison between some patients' samples.

Measured by frequency, this clone is medium-sized. Its antigen remains unknown. The read terminates 3 residues ahead of where the CDR3 ends, so the germline J gene completes it. Related graft donors supplied nonmyeloablative bone marrow transplants, and mixed chimerism was transient. The method was immunoSEQ multiplex PCR; TCRdb's version includes in-frame clones alone and lacks a portion of them. Its listing shows approximately 30,000 clones. Trimming removed 4 bases from V and 2 bases from J, with 8 bases in between. Per the germline V gene, CDR1 is SGHTA and CDR2 is FQGTGA. This CDR3 spans 13 amino acids.

This chain links TRBV7-3 with TRBJ2-5, with D unclear. The receptor's source is a human patient who received a combined kidney and bone marrow transplant. Some T cells may possibly be graft donor cells. The input for sequencing was CD4+ T cells from blood (PBMCs), taken 24 months after the transplant. The CDR3 sequence: CASSSGPQETQYF. The sequenced part of the CDR3 DNA is TGTGCCAGCAGCTCTGGCCCACAAGAGACC.